The present entry profiles one T cell receptor beta chain with its context. The sample is drawn from a study of Graves' ophthalmopathy and Graves' hyperthyroidism. Amplified material comprised TCR beta CDR3 regions derived from RNA transcripts. Investigators did first-round RT-PCR with HTBI primers, then second-round multiplex PCR. TCRdb reprocessed the multiplex PCR reads via MiXCR and lists one record per CDR3 protein. The table records about 740,000 distinct CDR3 sequences, around 40% of them present only once. The PBMC fraction was derived from about 10 ml of fresh peripheral blood. This CDR3 contains 16 residues. Germline values: CDR1 SEHNR, CDR2 FQNEAQ (reference sequence). The J segment lost 2 bases and the V segment lost 5 bases, leaving 8 bases of the junction unmatched.

The genes are TRBV7-9 and TRBJ1-4; the match to TRBD1 covers 7 bases. Sequenced: peripheral blood. This TCR derives from an adult man with Graves' ophthalmopathy. CDR3: CASSPPGGHTNEKLFF. The CDR3 nucleotides read TGTGCCAGCAGCCCCCCAGGGGGGCATACTAATGAAAAACTGTTTTTT.